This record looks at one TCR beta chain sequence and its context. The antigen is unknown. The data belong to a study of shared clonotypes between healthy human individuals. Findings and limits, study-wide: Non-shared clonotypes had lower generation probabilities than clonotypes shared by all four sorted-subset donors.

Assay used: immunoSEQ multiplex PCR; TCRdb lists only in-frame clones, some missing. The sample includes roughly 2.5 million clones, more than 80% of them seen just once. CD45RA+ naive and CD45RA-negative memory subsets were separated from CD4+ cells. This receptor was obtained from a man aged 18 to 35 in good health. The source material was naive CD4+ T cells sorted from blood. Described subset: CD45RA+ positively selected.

The CDR3 DNA reads TGTGCCAGCAGTTACTCGGGAGTTAATAGCAATCAGCCCCAGCATTTT. This codes for CASSYSGVNSNQPQHF. V is TRBV6-6 and J is TRBJ1-5; D is uncertain. This CDR3 is built from 16 residues. Trimming took off 0 bases at V and 0 bases at J, with 9 bases between the two ends. Germline assignment: CDR1 MNHNY and CDR2 SVGAGI (reference sequence).